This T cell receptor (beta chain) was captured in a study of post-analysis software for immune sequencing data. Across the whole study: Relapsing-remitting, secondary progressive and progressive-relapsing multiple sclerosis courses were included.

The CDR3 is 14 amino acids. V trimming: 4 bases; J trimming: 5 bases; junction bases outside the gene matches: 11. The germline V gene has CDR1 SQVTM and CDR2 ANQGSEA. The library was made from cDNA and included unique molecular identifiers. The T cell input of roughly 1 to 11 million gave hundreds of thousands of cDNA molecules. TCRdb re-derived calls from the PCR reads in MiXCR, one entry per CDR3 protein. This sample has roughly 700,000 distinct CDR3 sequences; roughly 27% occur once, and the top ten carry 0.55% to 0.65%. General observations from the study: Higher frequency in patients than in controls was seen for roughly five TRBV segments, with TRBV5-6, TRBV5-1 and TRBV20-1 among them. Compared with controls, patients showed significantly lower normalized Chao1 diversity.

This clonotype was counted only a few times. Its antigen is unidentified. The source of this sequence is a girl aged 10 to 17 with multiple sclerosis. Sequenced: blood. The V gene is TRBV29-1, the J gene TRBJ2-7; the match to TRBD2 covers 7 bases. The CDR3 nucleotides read TGCAGCGTTGGGGGGGGACTGGGTGGTGACGAGCAGTACTTC. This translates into CSVGGGLGGDEQYF.